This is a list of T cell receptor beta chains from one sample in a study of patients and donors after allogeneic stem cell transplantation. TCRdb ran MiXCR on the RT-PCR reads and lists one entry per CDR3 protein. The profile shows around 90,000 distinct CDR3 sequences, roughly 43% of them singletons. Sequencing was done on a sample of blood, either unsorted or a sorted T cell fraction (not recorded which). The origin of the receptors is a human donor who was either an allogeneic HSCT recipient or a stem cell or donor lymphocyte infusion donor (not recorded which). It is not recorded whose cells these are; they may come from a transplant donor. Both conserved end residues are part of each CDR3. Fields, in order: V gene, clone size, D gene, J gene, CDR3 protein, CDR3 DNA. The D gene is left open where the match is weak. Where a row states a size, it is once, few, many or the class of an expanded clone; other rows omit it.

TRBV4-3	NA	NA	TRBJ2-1	CASSLAADNEQFF	TGCGCCAGCAGCCTCGCCGCGGACAATGAGCAGTTCTTC
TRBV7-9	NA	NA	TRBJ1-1	CASNHWTENTEAFF	TGTGCCAGCAACCATTGGACAGAGAACACTGAAGCTTTCTTT
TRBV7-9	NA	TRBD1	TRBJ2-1	CASSSWTGHNEQFF	TGTGCCAGCAGCTCCTGGACAGGCCACAATGAGCAGTTCTTC
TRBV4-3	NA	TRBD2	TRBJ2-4	CASSQEGTSGAKNIQYF	TGCGCCAGCAGCCAAGAAGGGACTAGCGGAGCCAAAAACATTCAGTACTTC
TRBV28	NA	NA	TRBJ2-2	CASSRQNANTGELFF	TGTGCCAGCAGTCGGCAGAACGCGAACACCGGGGAGCTGTTTTTT
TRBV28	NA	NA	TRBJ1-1	CASKGQLNTEAFF	TGTGCCAGCAAAGGACAGTTGAACACTGAAGCTTTCTTT
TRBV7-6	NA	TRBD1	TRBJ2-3	CASSLEDRGADTQYF	TGTGCCAGCAGCTTAGAGGACAGGGGAGCAGATACGCAGTATTTT
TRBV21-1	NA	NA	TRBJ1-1	CASSRATGWVNTEAFF	TGTGCCAGCAGCAGAGCCACAGGGTGGGTGAACACTGAAGCTTTCTTT
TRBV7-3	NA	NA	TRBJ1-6	CASSLEGSPYNSPLHF	TGTGCCAGCAGCTTAGAGGGGTCTCCCTATAATTCACCCCTCCACTTT
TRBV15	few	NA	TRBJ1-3	CATSRDTNSGNTIYF	TGTGCCACCAGCAGAGATACTAACTCTGGAAACACCATATATTTT
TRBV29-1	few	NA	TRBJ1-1	CSVPDSKNTEAFF	TGCAGCGTCCCGGACAGTAAGAACACTGAAGCTTTCTTT
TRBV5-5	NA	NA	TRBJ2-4	CASSYRVGENIQYF	TGTGCCAGCAGCTACAGGGTGGGAGAAAACATTCAGTACTTC
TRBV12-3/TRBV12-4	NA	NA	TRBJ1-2	CASTWGGAGGYGYTF	TGTGCCAGCACCTGGGGCGGGGCCGGAGGCTATGGCTACACCTTC
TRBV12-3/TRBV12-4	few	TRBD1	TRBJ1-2	CASSVGTAKYTF	TGTGCCAGCAGTGTCGGGACAGCAAAGTACACCTTC